A single sample gave rise to the 20 T cell receptor beta chains below, sequenced in a study of blood T cell repertoires in COVID-19. Sequencing was performed with immunoSEQ multiplex PCR; in TCRdb, only in-frame clones are kept and a portion is missing. The data hold around 170,000 clones, with about 90% observed a single time. Input material: PBMCs or T cells enriched from blood (not recorded which). The source of these receptors is a woman between 50 and 59 years old who had recovered from COVID-19.

This clone has a handful of counts. The chain is built from TRBV6-2 or TRBV6-3 and TRBJ2-2, with D possibly TRBD1 on 5 matching bases. The germline V and J ends were trimmed by 2 bases and 7 bases, with 8 bases remaining between them. This CDR3 comprises 13 residues. The germline V gene encodes CDR1 MNHEY and CDR2 SVGEGT. CDR3 region: CASSYQGIGELFF. CDR3 nucleotide sequence: TGTGCCAGCAGTTACCAGGGAATCGGGGAGCTGTTTTTT.

The gene calls are TRBV28 and TRBJ1-5; 7 nucleotides match TRBD1. With V trimmed by 2 bases and J by 2 bases, 6 bases remained unmatched. Germline lookup yields CDR1 MDHEN and CDR2 SYDVKM. This CDR3 spans 16 amino acids. The CDR3: CASSLGGQLGNQPQHF. The CDR3 DNA reads as TGTGCCAGCAGTTTAGGGGGACAGCTCGGCAATCAGCCCCAGCATTTT.

The V gene is TRBV6-5, the J gene TRBJ2-7, with 8 bases lining up with TRBD2. CDR3 size: 14 residues. Germline trimming cut 10 bases from V and 2 bases from J; bases unmatched to any gene: 10. From germline, CDR1 is MNHEY and CDR2 SVGAGI. The CDR3 sequence is CATVGTSGAYEQYF. Here the CDR3 DNA reads TGTGCCACCGTTGGAACTAGCGGCGCCTACGAGCAGTACTTC.

This chain uses TRBV27 with TRBJ2-3; 12 bases are a match to TRBD2. The CDR3 consists of 18 residues. Looked up from germline, CDR1 is MNHEY and CDR2 is SMNVEV (reference sequence). Trimming cost V 2 bases and J 0 bases; bases outside gene matches: 6. Here the CDR3 reads CASSLKPGLAGSTDTQYF. CDR3 bases: TGTGCCAGCAGTTTAAAGCCAGGACTAGCGGGAAGCACAGATACGCAGTATTTT.

The chain uses TRBV4-3 and TRBJ2-6; D may be TRBD2 (6 bases). Germline CDR1 is LGHNA and CDR2 is YSLEER. This CDR3 contains 18 residues. With 4 bases removed from V and 0 bases from J, the gap between germline ends came to 16 bases. DNA for the CDR3: TGCGCCAGCAGCCCCGGGACTGGAAAAAGCTCTGGGGCCAACGTCCTGACTTTC. It codes for CASSPGTGKSSGANVLTF.

Here the CDR3 DNA reads TGTGCCAGTAGTAGGGCTGGGGTGCGGGCTAATGAAAAACTGTTTTTT. This gives the protein CASSRAGVRANEKLFF. The rearrangement uses TRBV19 and TRBJ1-4; D remains ambiguous. Between the trimmed V and J ends, which lost 4 bases and 3 bases, there was a span of 15 bases. The CDR3 runs 16 residues. Germline CDR1 and CDR2: LNHDA and SQIVND (reference sequence).

The chain employs TRBV30 and TRBJ2-3, with a weak D call TRBD2 (6 bases). The CDR3 runs 20 residues. Germline loops: CDR1 GTSNPN, CDR2 SVGIG (reference sequence). V was pared by 1 base and J by 1 base, with 27 bases between. For the CDR3, the DNA is TGTGCCTGGAGTGCCCAGACTAGTGTGACCCTGAGGTGGGGCACAGATACGCAGTATTTT. Residues: CAWSAQTSVTLRWGTDTQYF.

This clone is a singleton in its sample. The chain links TRBV5-6 to TRBJ2-5; 11 positions match TRBD2. Germline CDR1 reads SGHDT; CDR2 reads YYEEEE. This CDR3 has 16 residues. The junction had 11 bases not matched to a gene; V was cut back by 3 bases and J by 7 bases. The CDR3 sequence: CASSSETSGTRGTQYF. CDR3 nucleotide sequence: TGTGCCAGCAGCTCCGAGACTAGCGGGACGCGTGGGACCCAGTACTTC.

This rearrangement joins TRBV28 to TRBJ2-7, with no clear D. The V end was cut by 9 bases, the J end by 2 bases, with 14 bases between. Germline values: CDR1 MDHEN, CDR2 SYDVKM. The CDR3 consists of 13 residues. CDR3 nucleotide sequence: TGTGCCAGTCGGTCCCCTACGGCCTACGAGCAGTACTTC. It translates to CASRSPTAYEQYF.

The rearrangement uses TRBV7-6 and TRBJ2-3; D remains ambiguous. Deletions cut 5 bases from V and 6 bases from J, with 6 bases between. Per germline, CDR1 SGHVS and CDR2 FNYEAQ. CDR3 length: 11 residues. The CDR3 is CASSQADTQYF. The CDR3 bases are TGTGCCAGCAGCCAGGCGGATACGCAGTATTTT.

This clone is a singleton in its sample. This chain connects TRBV19 to TRBJ1-2; weak D call: TRBD1 (5 bases). CDR3 length: 13 residues. V lost 6 bases and J 8 bases, leaving 16 bases between the germline ends. Germline CDR1 LNHDA, CDR2 SQIVND (reference sequence). CDR3 in DNA: TGTGCCAGTAGCCCGACAGCAGGGAGGGGCTACACCTTC. Its translation: CASSPTAGRGYTF.

The chain couples TRBV21-1 to TRBJ2-7; the table names TRBD2, a call not compared with the DNA. TRBV21-1 is noted as a pseudogene. There are 13 residues in the CDR3. CDR3 protein: CASPRLDPYEQYF. CDR3 nucleotides: TGTGCCAGCCCCAGACTAGACCCCTACGAGCAGTACTTC.

J is TRBJ1-2 and V is TRBV24-1; 10 bases align to TRBD1. The CDR3 loop spans 17 amino acids. CDR1 is KGHDR and CDR2 is SFDVKD in the germline V gene. V shed 5 bases, J shed 0 bases, and the junction held 8 bases outside the gene matches. The CDR3 loop is CATSGGGDRGPNYGYTF. In DNA, the CDR3 is TGTGCCACCAGTGGCGGAGGGGACAGGGGACCTAACTATGGCTACACCTTC.

The V gene is TRBV6-5, the J gene TRBJ1-1; unclear D gene. CDR1 and CDR2 from the germline V gene are MNHEY and SVGAGI. With 4 bases removed from V and 4 bases from J, the gap between germline ends came to 19 bases. The CDR3 spans 16 residues. The CDR3 here is CASSFLMGLAGTEAFF. Here the CDR3 DNA reads TGTGCCAGCAGTTTTTTAATGGGCCTAGCTGGCACTGAAGCTTTCTTT.

This sequence joins TRBV10-3 and TRBJ2-5; a possible D gene is TRBD1 (6 bases). Trimming took 3 bases from V and 3 from J, leaving 14 bases between them. CDR3 size: 15 residues. CDR1 and CDR2 from the germline V gene are ENHRY and SYGVKD. This CDR3 is CAISDPTGWEETQYF. The CDR3, as DNA: TGTGCCATCAGTGACCCCACAGGGTGGGAAGAGACCCAGTACTTC.

The chain uses TRBV28 and TRBJ2-1, with 11 bases identical to TRBD2. J gave up 7 bases and V 4 bases, and 9 bases lay outside the gene matches. Germline CDR1 MDHEN, CDR2 SYDVKM. The CDR3 length is 16 residues. The CDR3 DNA is TGTGCCAGCAGTTCCCCGACTAGCGGGAAAGAGAATGAGCAGTTCTTC. As protein: CASSSPTSGKENEQFF.

V gene TRBV28 combines with J gene TRBJ1-2; possibly TRBD1 for D (5 bases). Germline-derived CDR1 and CDR2 are MDHEN and SYDVKM. The CDR3 spans 13 residues. Trimming shortened V by 3 bases and J by 4 bases, and 9 bases separated the two germline ends. The chain's CDR3 is CASSLPGRYGYTF. The DNA of the CDR3 is TGTGCCAGCAGTTTGCCAGGGCGCTATGGCTACACCTTC.

This clone was observed a handful of times. The chain employs TRBV29-1 and TRBJ1-2; 9 nucleotides align to TRBD1. The J segment lost 6 bases and the V segment lost 1 base, leaving 15 bases of the junction unmatched. Per the germline V gene, CDR1 is SQVTM and CDR2 is ANQGSEA. The CDR3 contains 17 residues. The CDR3 region is CSVEGTGTGLYGDGYTF. CDR3 bases: TGCAGCGTTGAAGGGACCGGGACAGGGCTGTACGGGGATGGCTACACCTTC.

The chain combines TRBV11-3 with TRBJ2-5; TRBD2 might be the D (5 bases). The CDR3 runs 14 residues. Germline CDR1 SGHNT, CDR2 YENEEA. Trimming stripped 2 bases from V and 4 bases from J, with 11 bases between. The CDR3 DNA follows: TGTGCCAGCAGCTTAAGGGCTAGCTCAGAGACCCAGTACTTC. Its protein is CASSLRASSETQYF.

The rearrangement joins TRBV18 to TRBJ2-1, with D possibly being TRBD2 (6 bases). CDR3 length: 16 residues. The V end was cut by 3 bases, the J end by 2 bases, with 14 bases between. Germline V lookup: CDR1 KGHSH, CDR2 LQKENI. DNA for the CDR3: TGTGCCAGCTCACCTTTGCGGGGTGGGGCCTACAATGAGCAGTTCTTC. Translating gives CASSPLRGGAYNEQFF. Full variable domain (remainder filled in from reference TRBV18 and TRBJ2-1): NAGVMQNPRHLVRRRGQEARLRCSPMKGHSHVYWYRQLPEEGLKFMVYLQKENIIDESGMPKERFSAEFPKEGPSILRIQQVVRGDSAAYFCASSPLRGGAYNEQFFGPGTRLTVL.